One T cell receptor beta chain is described in this entry. Its specificity is unknown. The record originates from a study of cytomegalovirus exposure and HLA in healthy donors. There were likely unrecorded immune exposures, though donors were nominally healthy when sampled. The CDR3 totals 17 residues. V lost 2 bases and J lost 2; bases outside the gene matches: 6. From germline, CDR1 is MNHEY and CDR2 SMNVEV (reference sequence). Study-level points and caveats: Clonal expansion, a later analysis showed, was greater in HLA-associated TCR beta chains than in equally common others. High sensitivity and specificity were reportedly achieved when the classifier diagnosed cytomegalovirus status.

60 Vbeta and 13 Jbeta primers were used in PCR. Clones were read by immunoSEQ multiplex PCR, and TCRdb kept only the in-frame ones, dropping some. The sample carries 230,000 or so clones, around 90% recorded once. The chain links TRBV27 to TRBJ2-5; 12 bases are a match to TRBD2. The sequenced sample was PBMCs. The TCR sequence derives from a girl aged 2-10 years in good health and CMV-seronegative. In DNA, the CDR3 is TGTGCCAGCAGTTTAGGGAAGGGGACTAGCGGGCAAGAGACCCAGTACTTC. Protein: CASSLGKGTSGQETQYF.